The 3 T cell receptor beta chains below all came from one sample that was sequenced in a study of early T cells in non-severe SARS-CoV-2 infection. TCRdb reanalysed the 5' RACE reads using MiXCR and keeps one entry per CDR3 protein. This table holds 86,000 or so distinct CDR3 sequences, more than 13% found once. The source material was whole blood. The receptors derive from an adult who was a healthcare worker with PCR-confirmed SARS-CoV-2 infection or an uninfected control (not recorded which).

The chain employs TRBV6-4 and TRBJ1-6; no clear D. This CDR3 contains 15 residues. In germline, CDR1 is MRHNA, CDR2 SNTAGT. The V gene lost 0 bases and the J gene lost 8 bases, with 11 bases spanning the gap. This CDR3 reads CASSDSRAWDSPLHF. The CDR3 DNA sequence: TGTGCCAGCAGTGACTCAAGGGCCTGGGATTCACCCCTCCACTTT.

The sample holds a few counts of this clonotype. The chain recombines TRBV12-3 or TRBV12-4 with TRBJ1-2, with 8 positions matching TRBD1. The J segment lost 4 bases and the V segment lost 7 bases, leaving 8 bases of the junction unmatched. This CDR3 has 14 amino acids. The chain's CDR3 is CASNQQGVTYGYTF. The CDR3 DNA is TGTGCCAGCAACCAACAGGGGGTCACCTATGGCTACACCTTC.

The chain has TRBV12-3 or TRBV12-4 and TRBJ2-3, with 12 bases matching TRBD2. The CDR3 length is 16 residues. After removal of 6 bases from V and 2 bases from J, the junction contained 6 bases not matched to a gene. The CDR3 nucleotides are TGTGCCAGCAGCCAAGGACTAGCGGGGTCCACAGATACGCAGTATTTT. It encodes CASSQGLAGSTDTQYF.